The sequence of this T cell receptor (beta chain) was determined in a study of blood T cell repertoires in COVID-19. Study at large: Nucleic acid was either cDNA or gDNA, and it came from T cells, B-cell-depleted T cells, or PBMCs.

This clone has only a few counts. The ends were cut back, 5 bases at V and 9 bases at J, with 16 bases in the middle. Germline CDR1 reads MNHEY; CDR2 reads SVGAGI. This CDR3 contains 14 residues. Method: immunoSEQ multiplex PCR; TCRdb's copy keeps in-frame clones and lacks some. The data contain some 140,000 clones, around 81% of them singletons. J is TRBJ2-2 and V is TRBV6-5, with a tentative D call TRBD2 (5 bases). The receptor was derived from a human donor in a cohort sampled during active COVID-19. Sequencing input: peripheral blood. CDR3: CASSLGLLTRELFF. CDR3 sequence (DNA): TGTGCCAGCAGTCTCGGACTCTTGACCAGGGAGCTGTTTTTT.